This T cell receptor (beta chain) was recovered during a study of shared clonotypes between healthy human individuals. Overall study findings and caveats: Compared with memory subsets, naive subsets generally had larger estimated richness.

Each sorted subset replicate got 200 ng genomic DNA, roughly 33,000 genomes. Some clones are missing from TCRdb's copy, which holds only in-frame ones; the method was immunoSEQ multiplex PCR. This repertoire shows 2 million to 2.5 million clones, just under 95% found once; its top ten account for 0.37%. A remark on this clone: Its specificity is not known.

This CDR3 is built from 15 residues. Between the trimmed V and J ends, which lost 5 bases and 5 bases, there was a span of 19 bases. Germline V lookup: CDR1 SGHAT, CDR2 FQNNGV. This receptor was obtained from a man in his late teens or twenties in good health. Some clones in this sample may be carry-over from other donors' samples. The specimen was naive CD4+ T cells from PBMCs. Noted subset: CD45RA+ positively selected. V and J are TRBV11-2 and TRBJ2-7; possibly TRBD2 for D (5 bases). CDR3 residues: CASSQIGLGLDEQYF. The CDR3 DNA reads TGTGCCAGCAGCCAGATAGGACTGGGCCTTGACGAGCAGTACTTC. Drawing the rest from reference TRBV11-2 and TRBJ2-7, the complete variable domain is EAGVAQSPRYKIIEKRQSVAFWCNPISGHATLYWYQQILGQGPKLLIQFQNNGVVDDSQLPKDRFSAERLKGVDSTLKIQPAKLEDSAVYLCASSQIGLGLDEQYFGPGTRLTVT.